The entry below gives a single T cell receptor (beta chain) sequence along with its context. The antigen remains undetermined. These data are taken from a study of cytomegalovirus exposure and HLA in healthy donors. About the study: As released early, the data held 70 million to 95 million unique TCRs from HLA-typed donors.

The CDR3 has 13 residues. The V and J ends lost 4 bases and 6 bases, in that order; junction bases with no gene match: 4. Germline V lookup: CDR1 WNHNN, CDR2 SYGVQD (reference sequence). It was with 60 Vbeta and 13 Jbeta primers that the PCR ran. Profiling relied on immunoSEQ multiplex PCR, and the TCRdb table lists in-frame clones only, not all of them. In total, the table holds tens of thousands of clones. Study findings and constraints: Donors were assumed by presence/absence analyses to have roughly uniform sequencing depth. A later analysis reported that several of the most significant clusters appeared to be linked to common viral pathogens, among them Epstein-Barr virus. Most of the CMV-associated TCR beta chains (in a later analysis) appeared to be HLA-restricted.

The genes are TRBV10-1 and TRBJ1-1; 8 bases fit TRBD1. The sequence was obtained from a female donor in good health and CMV-seropositive. Sequenced sample: PBMCs. The CDR3 DNA follows: TGCGCCAGCAGTGGACAGGGGAGGGCTGAAGCTTTCTTT. It encodes CASSGQGRAEAFF.